This T cell receptor (beta chain) comes out of a study of neurological immune-mediated disorders. This clonotype was found many times. The germline V and J ends were trimmed by 4 bases and 0 bases, with 17 bases remaining between them. Looked up from germline, CDR1 is MGHRA and CDR2 is YSYEKL. This CDR3 is built from 17 residues. Every sequencing run produced over 160 million TCR-beta sequences, and the sequences from any one run covered 15-18 subjects. TCRdb recomputed calls from the 5' RACE reads with MiXCR, one row per CDR3 protein. Counted here are about 39,000 distinct CDR3 sequences, 6.5% to 8.5% occurring once; the ten biggest clones make up around 5.7%.

The specimen sequenced was CD4+ T cells from blood. The genes are TRBV4-1 and TRBJ2-3, with D possibly being TRBD1 (5 bases). The source of this sequence is a man aged 50 to 59 in good health. As DNA, the CDR3 is TGCGCCAGCAGCCTATGGGCAGGGTCCTCTAGCACAGATACGCAGTATTTT. Protein sequence: CASSLWAGSSSTDTQYF.